This T cell receptor beta chain is from a study of T cells after yellow fever vaccination. Whole-study results and caveats: Researchers cautioned that FACS-sorted repertoires could harbor abundant clonotypes contaminating from the bulk population. Booster samples showed a return of most primary-vaccination clones (about 96% CD4, around 88% CD8). A secondary response was less intense yet reached its peak sooner, at day 5 versus 15. Some clonotypes were seen in both the CD4 and the CD8 compartments. These made up a small share and likely arose from convergent recombination.

Remarks on this clonotype: Antigen unknown.

V was clipped by 1 base and J by 7 bases, with 8 bases between them. The CDR3 is made up of 13 amino acids. Germline V gene sequence: CDR1 SGHAT, CDR2 FQDESV (reference sequence). TCRdb independently ran MiXCR on the 5' RACE reads; one entry per CDR3 protein. The sample has around 350,000 distinct CDR3 sequences, approximately 10% seen once; the top ten hold roughly 18%. The chain has TRBV11-1 and TRBJ1-5; D is undetermined. The sample here was PBMCs, taken on the day of the first yellow fever vaccination. The origin of this receptor is a man younger than 30 who received the YFV17D yellow fever vaccine. The CDR3 protein is CASSLGAEQPQHF. DNA of the CDR3: TGTGCCAGCAGCTTAGGGGCAGAACAGCCCCAGCATTTT.